The rows below give T cell receptor beta chains drawn from one sample of a study of CD8+CD57+ T cells in acquired aplastic anemia. TCRdb itself ran the reads through MiXCR, one entry per CDR3 protein. The table records more than 250,000 distinct CDR3 sequences, 55% to 60% of them present only once. The sequencing sample was made of sorted CD4+, CD8+, or CD8+CD57+ T cells (not recorded which) from PBMCs. The receptors were sampled from a human donor with severe aplastic anemia or a healthy control (not recorded which). The CDR3 runs from the conserved cysteine through the conserved F or W. The D gene is left open where the match is weak. Clone size, where shown, is once, few, many, or a class for clones that have expanded.

- | TRBJ1-5 | - | 16 | TRBV19 | TGTGCCAGTAGTATCTCTCACCGACAGATCAATCAGCCCCAGCATTTT | CASSISHRQINQPQHF
- | TRBJ2-3 | - | 13 | TRBV7-8 | TGTGCCAGCGGGGGGGCTCGCACAGATACGCAGTATTTT | CASGGARTDTQYF
- | TRBJ1-3 | many | 16 | TRBV19 | TGTGCCAGTAGTATAGGCCCAGGGACTTCTGGAAACACCATATATTTT | CASSIGPGTSGNTIYF
TRBD1 | TRBJ2-2 | many | 16 | TRBV5-1 | TGCGCCAGCAGCTTGGCAGACAGGGCCGGCGCCGGGGAGCTGTTTTTT | CASSLADRAGAGELFF
TRBD2 | TRBJ2-1 | - | 15 | TRBV11-3 | TGTGCCAGCAGCGGAGGGACTAGCGGGAGCAATGAGCAGTTCTTC | CASSGGTSGSNEQFF
- | TRBJ1-1 | few | 14 | TRBV29-1 | TGCAGCGTTGATCGGGGGCCTATGAACACTGAAGCTTTCTTT | CSVDRGPMNTEAFF
TRBD2 | TRBJ2-3 | many | 17 | TRBV5-8 | TGTGCCAGCAGCCGACTAGCGGGGGGCCCCAACACAGATACGCAGTATTTT | CASSRLAGGPNTDTQYF
- | TRBJ1-4 | - | 12 | TRBV9 | TGTGCCAGCGCCACGGATAATGAAAAACTGTTTTTT | CASATDNEKLFF
- | TRBJ2-3 | - | 16 | TRBV7-9 | TGTGCCAGCAGCTTACCGGTAAACTATAGCACAGATACGCACTATTTT | CASSLPVNYSTDTHYF
TRBD1 | TRBJ2-7 | - | 18 | TRBV13 | TGTGCCAGCAGCACCAGAGAGGCCAGACAGGGTAACTCCTACGAGCAGTACTTC | CASSTREARQGNSYEQYF
- | TRBJ1-1 | many | 14 | TRBV5-8 | TGTGCCAGCAGCTTGAAGGAGACGAACACTGAAGCTTTCTTT | CASSLKETNTEAFF
- | TRBJ2-2 | - | 14 | TRBV19 | TGTGCCAGTAGTGATAAACCCGGACCCGGGGAGCTGTTTTTT | CASSDKPGPGELFF
TRBD1 | TRBJ2-7 | - | 19 | TRBV7-6 | TGTGCCAGCAGCTTAGATGTCCCGGGAACAGGGGATACCTCCTTGGAGCAGTACTTC | CASSLDVPGTGDTSLEQYF
- | TRBJ2-5 | - | 13 | TRBV20-1 | TGCAGTGCTAGAGACCGCGGGATGGAGACCCAGTACTTC | CSARDRGMETQYF
- | TRBJ2-5 | - | 11 | TRBV29-1 | TGCAGCGGGGGGCCGGCAGAGACCCAGTACTTC | CSGGPAETQYF
TRBD1 | TRBJ1-2 | - | 13 | TRBV5-6 | TGTGCCAGCAGCATGGGACAGCCCTATGGCTACACCTTC | CASSMGQPYGYTF
TRBD1 | TRBJ1-3 | many | 16 | TRBV10-3 | TGTGCCATCAGTGAGTCCGGGACAGGGACTGGAAACACCATATATTTT | CAISESGTGTGNTIYF
- | TRBJ1-1 | many | 15 | TRBV7-9 | TGTGCCAGCAGCTTAGCGTCCTCTATGAACACTGAAGCTTTCTTT | CASSLASSMNTEAFF
TRBD1 | TRBJ1-5 | - | 14 | TRBV24-1 | TGTGCCACCAGTCATGGACAGGGAGATCAGCCCCAGCATTTT | CATSHGQGDQPQHF
TRBD1 | TRBJ2-5 | - | 15 | TRBV12-3/TRBV12-4 | TGTGCCAGCAGAAACCGGGACAGGGGGTTAGAGACCCAGTACTTC | CASRNRDRGLETQYF
- | TRBJ1-2 | many | 12 | TRBV10-3 | TGTGCCATCGCCCAGGGTAGCTATGGCTACACCTTC | CAIAQGSYGYTF
- | TRBJ2-2 | once | 11 | TRBV5-1 | TGCGCCAGCACAGGCACCGGGGAGCTGTTTTTT | CASTGTGELFF
- | TRBJ2-7 | - | 12 | TRBV7-2 | TGTGCCAGCAGCAGACTGGACTACGAGCAGTACTTC | CASSRLDYEQYF
- | TRBJ1-1 | few | 15 | TRBV18 | TGTGCCAGCTCACCACGGGGGGATCCGAACACTGAAGCTTTCTTT | CASSPRGDPNTEAFF
- | TRBJ1-6 | many | 16 | TRBV7-9 | TGTGCCAGCAGCTTAGTTACGGGCTTCGGGGATTCACCCCTCCACTTT | CASSLVTGFGDSPLHF
- | TRBJ2-3 | many | 15 | TRBV7-9 | TGTGCCAGCAGCTTACGGACACCTAGCACAGATACGCAGTATTTT | CASSLRTPSTDTQYF
TRBD2 | TRBJ2-7 | once | 13 | TRBV29-1 | TGCAGCGTAGGGACTAGCGGACCCTACGAGCAGTACTTC | CSVGTSGPYEQYF
TRBD1 | TRBJ2-5 | - | 13 | TRBV7-9 | TGTGCCAGTAATCCTCTGGGGACAGATACGCAGTACTTC | CASNPLGTDTQYF
- | TRBJ1-2 | - | 15 | TRBV6-1 | TGTGCCAGCAGCGAGGGGACGGTTACTAACTATGGCTACACCTTC | CASSEGTVTNYGYTF
- | TRBJ2-1 | - | 15 | TRBV10-2 | TGCGCCAGCAGTGAGCGTCAGGGGAGACACAATGAGCAGTTCTTC | CASSERQGRHNEQFF
TRBD1 | TRBJ1-1 | - | 14 | TRBV25-1 | TGTGCCAGCAGTGTTTCCCAGGGGGGCACTGAAGCTTTCTTT | CASSVSQGGTEAFF
- | TRBJ1-1 | - | 13 | TRBV7-4 | TGTGCCAGCAGCTTGGGGACTACAGGGGAAGCTTTCTTT | CASSLGTTGEAFF
TRBD1 | TRBJ1-2 | - | 15 | TRBV12-3/TRBV12-4 | TGTGCCAGCAGTGAGGGGGCAGGATTTAACTATGGCTACACCTTC | CASSEGAGFNYGYTF
- | TRBJ2-7 | few | 13 | TRBV10-3 | TGTGCCATCAGTGACAGGGGCAGCGTCGAGCAGTACTTC | CAISDRGSVEQYF
- | TRBJ1-6 | few | 8 | TRBV6-6 | TGTGCCAGCAGCCCCCTCCACTTT | CASSPLHF
TRBD2 | TRBJ2-3 | many | 16 | TRBV6-6 | TGTGCCAGCACCCCTAGAGTAGCGGGGGTCACAGATACGCAGTATTTT | CASTPRVAGVTDTQYF
- | TRBJ2-7 | many | 14 | TRBV4-2 | TGTGCCAGCAGCCAAGACAAGGGAACCTACGAGCAGTACTTC | CASSQDKGTYEQYF
- | TRBJ1-1 | - | 13 | TRBV20-1 | TGCAGTGCGTTGGGCGGGGAGGGCACTGAAGCTTTCTTT | CSALGGEGTEAFF
TRBD1 | TRBJ1-2 | many | 15 | TRBV5-4 | TGTGCCAGCAGCTTGAGGGGACAGGGAAACTATGGCTACACCTTC | CASSLRGQGNYGYTF
TRBD1 | TRBJ1-3 | - | 15 | TRBV30 | TGTGCCTGGGGGGGTGGACAGGGAAGCGGAAACACCATATATTTT | CAWGGGQGSGNTIYF
- | TRBJ2-3 | - | 15 | TRBV7-9 | TGTGCCAGCAGCTTATTGTCGGGAGTCGCAGATACGCAGTATTTT | CASSLLSGVADTQYF
TRBD1 | TRBJ2-7 | many | 16 | TRBV11-1 | TGTGCCAGCAGCTCCGACAGGGGCCTTGATCCCTACGAGCAGTACTTC | CASSSDRGLDPYEQYF
TRBD1 | TRBJ1-5 | - | 15 | TRBV10-3 | TGTGCCATCAGCGAGGGGACAGGGGAAGGTCAGCCCCAGCATTTT | CAISEGTGEGQPQHF
- | TRBJ1-2 | - | 12 | TRBV25-1 | TGTGCCAGCATGAGAGGCGACTATGGCTACACCTTC | CASMRGDYGYTF
- | TRBJ2-3 | - | 15 | TRBV15 | TGTGCCACCAGCAGAGAGTCTGGGGGCACAGATACGCAGTATTTT | CATSRESGGTDTQYF
- | TRBJ2-1 | - | 11 | TRBV7-3 | TGTGCCACCACAAGGGGGGAGGGTATGTTCTTC | CATTRGEGMFF
- | TRBJ1-6 | many | 16 | TRBV12-5 | TGTGCTAGTGGCTTGTGGCAGGGAAAGAGTAATTCACCCCTCCACTTT | CASGLWQGKSNSPLHF
TRBD1 | TRBJ2-5 | - | 16 | TRBV5-8 | TGTGCCAGCAGCTCTCCCCCCCAGGGGGCTATGGAGACCCAGTACTTC | CASSSPPQGAMETQYF
- | TRBJ1-2 | few | 15 | TRBV15 | TGTGCCACCAGCGGAGGGAGAGGTTACGACTATGGCTACACCTTC | CATSGGRGYDYGYTF
- | TRBJ1-5 | - | 15 | TRBV19 | TGTGCCAGTAGTATAGGGGGGGGAGGAAATCAGCCCCAGCATTTT | CASSIGGGGNQPQHF
TRBD1 | TRBJ1-1 | many | 13 | TRBV28 | TGTGCCATCAGGGGGTTCATGGGCACTGAAGCTTTCTTT | CAIRGFMGTEAFF
TRBD1 | TRBJ1-1 | - | 15 | TRBV7-6 | TGTGCCAGCAGCCCTCTAGAAGGGGGCGGCACTGAAGCTTTCTTT | CASSPLEGGGTEAFF
- | TRBJ2-5 | - | 14 | TRBV7-8 | TGTGCCGGCAGCCCGGGACCTTCGCAAGAGACCCAGTACTTC | CAGSPGPSQETQYF